One and the same sample provided the 10 T cell receptor beta chains below, sequenced in a study of blood T cell repertoires in COVID-19. The table came from immunoSEQ multiplex PCR; TCRdb's copy has only in-frame clones and leaves some out. The sample shows some 300,000 clones, nearly 90% of them seen only once. The sequencing sample was made of PBMCs or T cells enriched from blood (not recorded which). These receptors all come from a woman aged 25 to 45 who had recovered from COVID-19.

The rearrangement joins TRBV5-4 to TRBJ2-5; 7 nucleotides line up with TRBD1. The germline gives CDR1 SGHNT, CDR2 YYREEE (reference sequence). The ends lost 4 bases at V and 5 bases at J; junction bases unmatched: 5. The CDR3 spans 13 residues. CDR3 bases: TGTGCCAGCAGCCGTACAGGGGTGGAGACCCAGTACTTC. Protein: CASSRTGVETQYF.

This chain joins TRBV18 and TRBJ2-2, with 8 bases identical to TRBD2. Losses at the gene ends were 2 bases for V and 5 bases for J; bases not matched to a gene: 10. This CDR3 is 17 amino acids long. CDR1 and CDR2 from the germline V gene are KGHSH and LQKENI. The CDR3 nucleotides are TGTGCCAGCTCACCAGATCTACTAGCGGTCGCGACCGGGGAGCTGTTTTTT. Protein product: CASSPDLLAVATGELFF. The entire variable domain, with the rest obtained from reference TRBV18 and TRBJ2-2, is as follows: NAGVMQNPRHLVRRRGQEARLRCSPMKGHSHVYWYRQLPEEGLKFMVYLQKENIIDESGMPKERFSAEFPKEGPSILRIQQVVRGDSAAYFCASSPDLLAVATGELFFGEGSRLTVL.

The V and J genes are TRBV6-5 and TRBJ2-5; TRBD1 is a possible D gene (6 bases). The germline gives CDR1 MNHEY, CDR2 SVGAGI. V shed 4 bases and J shed 10 bases, with 22 bases lying between them. CDR3 length: 15 residues. The CDR3 sequence: CASSFDRKAQGDQYF. For the CDR3, the DNA is TGTGCCAGCAGTTTCGACAGGAAGGCCCAAGGGGACCAGTACTTC.

This rearrangement joins TRBV29-1 to TRBJ2-5; 7 positions agree with TRBD1. Trimming cost V 5 bases and J 2 bases; bases outside gene matches: 11. Germline V gives CDR1 SQVTM, CDR2 ANQGSEA. The length of the CDR3 is 15 residues. As DNA, the CDR3 is TGCAGCGTTACCCGACAGGGAACTCCTCAAGAGACCCAGTACTTC. It encodes CSVTRQGTPQETQYF.

This sequence joins TRBV29-1 and TRBJ1-4, with a possible D match to TRBD1 (5 bases). The CDR3 has 13 residues. The V end lost 3 bases, the J end lost 8 bases, and 13 bases lay between the germline ends. Germline values: CDR1 SQVTM, CDR2 ANQGSEA. The CDR3 loop is CSVEQGRGEKLFF. In nucleotides, the CDR3 is TGCAGCGTTGAGCAAGGGAGGGGAGAAAAACTGTTTTTT. The whole variable domain, filled in from reference TRBV29-1 and TRBJ1-4, reads SAVISQKPSRDICQRGTSLTIQCQVDSQVTMMFWYRQQPGQSLTLIATANQGSEATYESGFVIDKFPISRPNLTFSTLTVSNMSPEDSSIYLCSVEQGRGEKLFFGSGTQLSVL.

The V and J genes are TRBV7-9 and TRBJ1-1; D is undetermined. Germline CDR1 SEHNR, CDR2 FQNEAQ (reference sequence). CDR3 length: 13 residues. V lost 1 base, J lost 3 bases, and 6 bases lay in between. The chain's CDR3 is CASSLGLDTEAFF. The CDR3 nucleotides read TGTGCCAGCAGCTTAGGTCTCGACACTGAAGCTTTCTTT. Full variable domain (remainder filled in from reference TRBV7-9 and TRBJ1-1): DTGVSQNPRHKITKRGQNVTFRCDPISEHNRLYWYRQTLGQGPEFLTYFQNEAQLEKSRLLSDRFSAERPKGSFSTLEIQRTEQGDSAMYLCASSLGLDTEAFFGQGTRLTVV.

The chain couples TRBV7-2 to TRBJ1-2; the D is unclear. In germline, CDR1 is SGHTA, CDR2 FQGNSA. There are 13 residues in the CDR3. V shed 1 base and J shed 8 bases, with 11 bases lying between them. CDR3 protein: CASSLVPSGGYTF. CDR3 coding DNA: TGTGCCAGCAGCTTAGTTCCAAGCGGCGGCTACACCTTC.

V is TRBV6-5 and J is TRBJ1-1; D not resolved. This CDR3 spans 13 amino acids. In germline, CDR1 is MNHEY, CDR2 SVGAGI. V lost 6 bases and J 8 bases, leaving 16 bases between the germline ends. Here the CDR3 DNA reads TGTGCCAGCAGGCTTCCCGGGTATTCCGAAGCTTTCTTT. Translated: CASRLPGYSEAFF.

The chain carries TRBV9 and TRBJ2-7; D is undetermined. The CDR3 is made up of 17 amino acids. Trimming removed 0 bases at V and 1 base at J, with 17 bases between. Germline values: CDR1 SGDLS, CDR2 YYNGEE. CDR3 sequence: CASSVAESRFISYEQYF. The CDR3 region has the DNA TGTGCCAGCAGCGTAGCTGAGTCCAGGTTTATATCCTACGAGCAGTACTTC.

This chain links TRBV10-3 with TRBJ2-7, with TRBD1 identical over 7 bases. CDR1 is ENHRY, CDR2 SYGVKD, per germline. The length of the CDR3 is 14 residues. V gave up 8 bases and J gave up 2 bases; unmatched junction bases: 9. CDR3 residues: CAIASGTEPYEQYF. CDR3 in DNA: TGTGCCATCGCATCCGGGACAGAACCCTACGAGCAGTACTTC.